A selection of T cell receptor beta chains follows, all from one sample in a study of spatial heterogeneity in lung cancer. TCRdb reprocessed the 5' RACE reads via MiXCR and lists one record per CDR3 protein. The data show around 60,000 distinct CDR3 sequences, 7.5% to 8.5% seen once. The source was PBMCs, collected at surgery. Every receptor here comes from a female donor with early-stage non-small cell lung cancer. Both conserved end residues are trimmed from each CDR3.

len,v_gene,j_gene,CDR3aa
16,TRBV11-3,TRBJ2-2,ASSFIGTSGRADGELF
10,TRBV28,TRBJ2-1,ASSVSGLALF
12,TRBV2,TRBJ1-1,ASSHRGLDTEAF
13,TRBV10-3,TRBJ2-4,AISETDHAKNIQY
11,TRBV18,TRBJ2-5,ASSPNGDGTQY
13,TRBV5-4,TRBJ2-5,ASSLGQRGEETQY
13,TRBV28,TRBJ1-1,ASSQRSGKVTEAF
10,TRBV6-1,TRBJ1-4,ASSGPDEKLF
13,TRBV5-4,TRBJ2-2,ASSTRQGGTGELF
12,TRBV18,TRBJ1-6,ASWTGTGNSPLH
13,TRBV7-2,TRBJ1-2,ASSLAGQYNYGYT
10,TRBV25-1,TRBJ2-5,ASSEGVKTQY
13,TRBV11-3,TRBJ2-1,ASSRRTGGFGEQF
13,TRBV7-8,TRBJ1-1,ASKPRRQSNTEAF
14,TRBV5-4,TRBJ2-5,ASSLAGGSWYETQY
14,TRBV18,TRBJ2-4,ASSPGSGGAKNIQY
10,TRBV20-1,TRBJ1-5,SYARGNQPQH
13,TRBV20-1,TRBJ2-5,SASLPTSGQETQY
14,TRBV19,TRBJ1-5,ASSILGARHNQPQH
12,TRBV5-6,TRBJ1-1,ASSFPTDSTEAF
13,TRBV28,TRBJ1-2,ASGEFLRVSNGYT
13,TRBV19,TRBJ1-4,ASSAGTGGNEKLF
12,TRBV5-6,TRBJ1-2,ASSSPGRIGGYT
13,TRBV9,TRBJ1-1,ASSVAGSLNTEAF
14,TRBV10-2,TRBJ1-2,ASSEQGKGSVYGYT